This T cell receptor (beta chain) stems from a study of blood T cell repertoires in COVID-19 (dated by TCRdb to 2020 to 2021). Describing the broader study: The collaborator samples originated in the United States, Italy and Spain and spanned the acute and convalescent phases of COVID-19. Sample metadata almost always included a de-identified subject ID, COVID-19 status, age in years and sex. The repertoires were released in a freely available public database intended as a resource for research on the immune response to SARS-CoV-2. The material from the prospective study consisted of cDNA or gDNA derived from T cells, B-cell-depleted T cells, or PBMCs. Samples came from the ongoing ImmuneRACE study (first 160 participants) plus 1,254 subjects from 6 global collaborators. Subjects who had been exposed to COVID-19, were actively infected with it, or had recovered from it provided the deeply sampled blood TCRbeta repertoires that made up the dataset. Where HLA class I and class II types were available, the types were taken from metadata supplied by the sample provider, not from assay-based typing.

With respect to this clone: Its specific antigen is unknown. Base qualities are missing; no much larger clone stands one base away. The same CDR3 is also encoded by other DNA sequences in this sample.

Each collaborating institution followed its own protocols to collect whole blood in K2EDTA tubes. For TCRbeta analysis, collaborators shipped samples as frozen whole blood, isolated PBMCs, or DNA extracted from either of those sample types. Broader findings and caveats from the paper: The quantity of clinical and demographic metadata differed by source and by participant and was supplied without curation.

V and J are trimmed by 6 bases and 7 bases, and the gene matches miss 3 bases of the junction. Measured from the cysteine to the phenylalanine, the CDR3 is 12 residues long. The entry retains the CDR3 DNA only, 36 bases that are in frame from base 1. TCRbeta CDR3 regions were amplified from genomic DNA by means of the immunoSEQ Assay, a bias-controlled multiplex PCR. The original methods were these. Within the assay, amplification of reference gene primers was used to estimate how many nucleated cells each sample contained. To quantify the absolute abundance of each unique TCRbeta CDR3 rearrangement, sequence reads were collapsed and filtered. Productive Simpson clonality was computed per sample as the square root of Simpson's diversity index over productive rearrangements. TCRdb carries this immuneACCESS record with in-frame sequences only. Its versions omit some clonotypes, under half of them owing to an unresolved V gene in the studies checked, with the rest unexplained. D and trimming come from the DNA, and the V and J calls and clone size come from that table. The sample table records a few hundred thousand clones; around 91% of these occur just once. Roughly an eighth of the sample belongs to the ten largest clones.

Input material: peripheral blood. The rearranged segments are TRBV12-3 or TRBV12-4 and TRBJ2-1, and 7 junctional nucleotides match TRBD1. The receptor was derived from a woman in her fifties or sixties with acute or convalescent COVID-19. DNA sequence: TGTGCCAGCAGGACAGGGTTGAATGAGCAGTTCTTC. It translates as CASRTGLNEQFF.